This TCR beta chain emerged from a study of T cell responses to AZD1222 COVID-19 vaccine. Study-wide points: Repertoires were collected only later (after the peak T cell response had occurred). Reports indicate that nearly half of spike-specific TCRs are directed at unmutated variant regions. AZD1222 recipients seropositive at baseline numbered only 6 or 7.

Per germline, CDR1 SGHDT and CDR2 YYEEEE. V was trimmed by 3 bases and J by 3 bases, leaving 12 bases between them. This CDR3 is 14 amino acids long. The assay was immunoSEQ multiplex PCR, and TCRdb's table has in-frame clones only and misses some. The sample lists 200,000 to 250,000 clones; roughly 94% were seen once. With regard to this clone: Its antigen is unidentified.

This receptor was taken from an adult who received the MenACWY meningococcal vaccine as a control. This specimen was peripheral blood, taken 28 days after the second dose of the MenACWY control vaccine. The chain recombines TRBV5-6 with TRBJ1-1, with D unclear. This chain's CDR3 is CASSSAPSDTEAFF. The CDR3 coding sequence is TGTGCCAGCAGCTCAGCCCCTAGCGACACTGAAGCTTTCTTT.